A selection of T cell receptor beta chains follows, all from one sample in a study of cytomegalovirus exposure and HLA in healthy donors. Repertoires were generated with immunoSEQ multiplex PCR, while TCRdb's copy carries only in-frame clones and drops some. Among about 130,000 clones listed, about two thirds were seen once. The sequencing sample was made of PBMCs. The receptors here all came from a woman between 55 and 75 years old in good health and CMV-seropositive. The CDR3 runs from the conserved cysteine through the conserved F or W. Each record gives: J gene, V gene, D gene, clone size, CDR3 DNA, CDR3 protein. D genes are given only for firm matches. Part of the rows lack a size; the others show once, few, many or a class for expanded clones.

TRBJ1-2,TRBV6-1,-,-,TGTGCCATCAAACCCACAGGTGACTATGGCTACACCTTC,CAIKPTGDYGYTF
TRBJ2-1,TRBV9,-,-,TGTGCCAGCAGCGTAGCAGGGGCCCATGAGCAGTTCTTC,CASSVAGAHEQFF
TRBJ1-2,TRBV7-9,TRBD1,-,TGTGCCAGCAGCCGACCGGACAGGGTTGGCTATGGCTACACCTTC,CASSRPDRVGYGYTF
TRBJ1-5,TRBV9,-,-,TGTGCCAGCAGCGTTACAGGGTCCAGCAATCAGCCCCAGCATTTT,CASSVTGSSNQPQHF
TRBJ1-5,TRBV5-5,-,-,TGTGCCAGCAGCCAAAGGGGGAATCAGCCCCAGCATTTT,CASSQRGNQPQHF
TRBJ1-2,TRBV6-5,TRBD1,few,TGTGCCAGCAGTGGGACAGGGGGTAACTATGGCTACACCTTC,CASSGTGGNYGYTF
TRBJ2-1,TRBV10-1,TRBD2,few,TGCGCCAGCAGCGCATCGGGGGGCTCCTACAATGAGCAGTTCTTC,CASSASGGSYNEQFF
TRBJ1-4,TRBV25-1,-,-,TGTGCCAGCAGTGAATCGAGATACAATGAAAAACTGTTTTTT,CASSESRYNEKLFF
TRBJ2-7,TRBV7-8,TRBD2,-,TGTGCCAGCAGCCCCGGTGCTAGCGGATCCTACGAGCAGTACTTC,CASSPGASGSYEQYF
TRBJ2-3,TRBV9,-,once,TGTGCCAGCAGCGTAGAAGCAGGGCCCAGACGACCCACAGATACGCAGTATTTT,CASSVEAGPRRPTDTQYF
TRBJ1-6,TRBV2,TRBD1,-,TGTGCCACCAAAGACAGGGTGAGCAATTCACCCCTCCACTTT,CATKDRVSNSPLHF
TRBJ1-6,TRBV11-2,-,few,TGTGCCAGCAGCCCAACGGGTGGGAATTCACCCCTCCACTTT,CASSPTGGNSPLHF
TRBJ2-7,TRBV4-2,-,few,TGTGCCAGCAGCCAAGTTGAGGGCAGCTCCTACGAGCAGTACTTC,CASSQVEGSSYEQYF
TRBJ2-1,TRBV14,-,few,TGTGCCAGCAGCCAAGATGTCTCGTACAATGAGCAGTTCTTC,CASSQDVSYNEQFF
TRBJ1-2,TRBV5-1,TRBD1,few,TGCGCCAGTACCGGAGAGGCTGACAGGGGTTTCCCCTATGGCTACACCTTC,CASTGEADRGFPYGYTF
TRBJ2-7,TRBV11-2,TRBD1,few,TGTGCCAGCAGCTTTGGGACAGGAAGCGGCGAGCAGTACTTC,CASSFGTGSGEQYF
TRBJ1-1,TRBV11-2,-,few,TGTGCCAGCAGCTTATACGGCTCCCACAGGAACACTGAAGCTTTCTTT,CASSLYGSHRNTEAFF
TRBJ2-2,TRBV7-6,TRBD1,-,TGTGCCAGCAGCTTAGGTGCAGAGACAGGGGGCCCCGGGGAGCTGTTTTTT,CASSLGAETGGPGELFF
TRBJ2-7,TRBV9,-,-,TGTGCCAGCAGCGCATCCTACGAGCAGTACTTC,CASSASYEQYF
TRBJ2-6,TRBV9,-,-,TGTGCCAGCAGCGACACAGGTACTTCGGGGGCCAACGTCCTGACTTTC,CASSDTGTSGANVLTF
TRBJ2-3,TRBV14,TRBD1,-,TGTGCCAGCAGCCAAGCGTGGACAGGGGGCATTACAGATACGCAGTATTTT,CASSQAWTGGITDTQYF
TRBJ1-1,TRBV5-3,TRBD1,-,TGTGCCAACCCAAACAGGGGGAACACTGAAGCTTTCTTT,CANPNRGNTEAFF
TRBJ1-5,TRBV18,-,-,TGTGCCAGCTCACCAGGGGGGAGCAATCAGCCCCAGCATTTT,CASSPGGSNQPQHF
TRBJ1-1,TRBV7-9,TRBD1,-,TGTGCCAGCAGGGAAACAGGGGGATCGGGCACTGAAGCTTTCTTT,CASRETGGSGTEAFF
TRBJ2-5,TRBV6-1,TRBD2,few,TGTGCCAGCAGTGAAAGTCTAGCGGGGTCCCAAGAGACCCAGTACTTC,CASSESLAGSQETQYF
TRBJ2-7,TRBV19,-,-,TGTGCCAGTAGTATTGCACAGGGAAGTTCCTACGAGCAGTACTTC,CASSIAQGSSYEQYF
TRBJ2-1,TRBV9,TRBD2,once,TGTGCCAGCAGCGTATCCAGTTCTAGCGGGGGATACAATGAGCAGTTCTTC,CASSVSSSSGGYNEQFF
TRBJ2-7,TRBV6-5,-,once,TGTGCCAGCAGTCGCCGCAACGAGCAGTACTTC,CASSRRNEQYF
TRBJ2-1,TRBV5-8,-,-,TGTGCCAGCAGCCAGGGACACCTTAACAATGAGCAGTTCTTC,CASSQGHLNNEQFF
TRBJ2-3,TRBV9,-,-,TGTGCCAGCAGCGTAGAGGCCTCCGTGGGAGGCACAGATACGCAGTATTTT,CASSVEASVGGTDTQYF
TRBJ1-3,TRBV6-5,-,few,TGTGCCAGCAGTACAGACAGGGGAAACACCATATATTTT,CASSTDRGNTIYF
TRBJ2-4,TRBV7-9,TRBD2,-,TGTTCCAGCAGCCGGGGGTTTGCGGGGGTGACCAAAAACATTCAGTACTTC,CSSSRGFAGVTKNIQYF
TRBJ1-6,TRBV7-9,-,-,TGTGCCAGCAGCCATCTTGACAAGCATGGTTCACCCCTCCACTTT,CASSHLDKHGSPLHF
TRBJ2-1,TRBV7-3,-,-,TGTGCCAGCAGCTTAGGGGCATTGGCATACAATGAGCAGTTCTTC,CASSLGALAYNEQFF
TRBJ1-3,TRBV5-1,-,-,TGCGCCAGCAGCTTGGGTGGGGCGGCTGGAAACACCATATATTTT,CASSLGGAAGNTIYF
TRBJ2-1,TRBV19,-,few,TGTGCCAGTAGTATAGGATTAAGAGCGGATGAGCAGTTCTTC,CASSIGLRADEQFF
TRBJ1-1,TRBV5-1,TRBD1,-,TGCGCCAGCAGCCCGGGACAGTTAATGAACACTGAAGCTTTCTTT,CASSPGQLMNTEAFF
TRBJ2-5,TRBV9,TRBD2,-,TGTGCCAGCAGCGTTCTCGGCGGGGGGACCCAAGAGACCCAGTACTTC,CASSVLGGGTQETQYF
TRBJ2-7,TRBV7-2,-,-,TGTGCCAGCAGTCCATCTCCGGGACTTCTATACGAGCAGTACTTC,CASSPSPGLLYEQYF
TRBJ2-2,TRBV2,TRBD1,-,TGTGCCAGCAATACAGGGGGCCTGAGGACCGGGGAGCTGTTTTTT,CASNTGGLRTGELFF
TRBJ2-1,TRBV11-3,TRBD2,-,TGTGCCAGCAGCTTGGAGGGGTCCAGCGGGGGCAATGAGCAGTTCTTC,CASSLEGSSGGNEQFF
TRBJ1-5,TRBV6-5,-,-,TGTGCCAGCAGTAAGTCCAGGGATCAGCCCCAGCATTTT,CASSKSRDQPQHF
TRBJ2-3,TRBV10-3,TRBD2,-,TGTGCCGGGCGGACCGGGACTACGAGCACAGATACGCAGTATTTT,CAGRTGTTSTDTQYF
TRBJ1-2,TRBV5-1,-,-,TGCGCCAGCAGCTTCTCACACCCAAACTATGGCTACACCTTC,CASSFSHPNYGYTF
TRBJ2-1,TRBV6-5,TRBD1,-,TGTGCCAGCAGACGACAGGGAGAATCAAATGAGCAGTTCTTC,CASRRQGESNEQFF
TRBJ2-5,TRBV13,TRBD2,-,TGTGCCAGCAGCTTAGGAACTAGCGGGGGGAAAGAGACCCAGTACTTC,CASSLGTSGGKETQYF
TRBJ1-3,TRBV2,-,once,TGTGCCAGCAGTGAACAGGGAAACACCATATATTTT,CASSEQGNTIYF
TRBJ1-2,TRBV7-8,-,-,TGTGCCAGCAGCTTGGTGGCAGCGAGTAACTATGGCTACACCTTC,CASSLVAASNYGYTF